This T cell receptor beta chain came from a study of T-cell memory formation after mild COVID-19. In the study overall: There were largely donor-specific TCR clusters.

This clonotype has just a few counts. The antigen is undetermined. Findings of the study overall: SARS-CoV-2 specificity of second-wave clones peaking day 37 was unconfirmed. Researchers found some responding clones in pre-infection memory, a sign that cross-reactive memory joined. Those CD4+ clones that contracted were mainly in CM and EM (CD8+ ones in EMRA).

TCRdb re-analysed the 5' RACE reads in MiXCR, keeping a single row per CDR3 protein. The repertoire holds 110,000 or so distinct CDR3 sequences, with roughly a sixth as singletons. V shed 1 base and J shed 6 bases, with 11 bases lying between them. Germline V gene data show CDR1 as LGHNA and CDR2 as YSLEER. The CDR3 length is 14 residues. The specimen was PBMCs or a T cell subset sorted from them (not recorded which). The chain joins TRBV4-3 to TRBJ2-3; weak D call: TRBD2 (6 bases). This clonotype was sampled from a man between 18 and 35 years old who had mild COVID-19 (a few samples of this study predate the infection). Cell type and time point are not known. CDR3 residues: CASSQGFGGDTQYF. Written as DNA, the CDR3 is TGCGCCAGCAGCCAAGGTTTTGGGGGGGATACGCAGTATTTT.